These 11 T cell receptor beta chains originate from one sample sequenced in a study of patients and donors after allogeneic stem cell transplantation. MiXCR, run by TCRdb on the RT-PCR reads, gives a single entry per CDR3 protein. The table shows about 110,000 distinct CDR3 sequences, with roughly 37% occurring only once. Material: blood, either unsorted or a sorted T cell fraction (not recorded which). The receptors were gathered from a human donor who was either an allogeneic HSCT recipient or a stem cell or donor lymphocyte infusion donor (not recorded which). It is not recorded whose cells these are; they may come from a transplant donor.

V and J are TRBV7-2 and TRBJ1-5; possible D gene TRBD1, 6 bases. Per the germline V gene, CDR1 is SGHTA and CDR2 is FQGNSA. Trimming took 4 bases from V and 1 from J, leaving 8 bases between them. CDR3 length: 14 residues. The CDR3 sequence: CASSSQGSNQPQHF. CDR3 DNA: TGTGCCAGCAGCTCACAGGGAAGCAATCAGCCCCAGCATTTT. The full variable domain, rest sourced from reference TRBV7-2 and TRBJ1-5, is GAGVSQSPSNKVTEKGKDVELRCDPISGHTALYWYRQSLGQGLEFLIYFQGNSAPDKSGLPSDRFSAERTGGSVSTLTIQRTQQEDSAVYLCASSSQGSNQPQHFGDGTRLSIL.

The chain combines TRBV7-3 with TRBJ2-1; TRBD2 is a possible D gene (5 bases). The CDR3 runs 14 residues. The germline V gene encodes CDR1 SGHTA and CDR2 FQGTGA. The ends were cut back, 2 bases at V and 5 bases at J, with 10 bases in the middle. The CDR3 DNA follows: TGTGCCAGCAGCTTAGGCGGGTTGGACAATGAGCAGTTCTTC. It encodes CASSLGGLDNEQFF. Full variable domain (missing parts from reference TRBV7-3 and TRBJ2-1): GAGVSQTPSNKVTEKGKYVELRCDPISGHTALYWYRQSLGQGPEFLIYFQGTGAADDSGLPNDRFFAVRPEGSVSTLKIQRTERGDSAVYLCASSLGGLDNEQFFGPGTRLTVL.

The table lists this clonotype with a few counts. J is TRBJ1-5 and V is TRBV6-2 or TRBV6-3; D not resolved. The germline V and J ends were trimmed by 2 bases and 4 bases, with 9 bases remaining between them. The CDR3 covers 14 residues. CDR1 MNHEY and CDR2 SVGEGT come from the germline V gene. The CDR3 loop reads CASSYLTRNQPQHF. For the CDR3, the DNA is TGTGCCAGCAGTTACCTCACCAGAAATCAGCCCCAGCATTTT.

The chain employs TRBV12-3 or TRBV12-4 and TRBJ1-5, with 8 bases identical to TRBD1. This CDR3 contains 12 residues. J was trimmed by 14 bases and V by 3 bases; bases with no gene match: 6. The CDR3 region is CASSLEDRVKHF. CDR3 bases: TGTGCCAGCAGTTTGGAGGACAGGGTAAAGCATTTT.

This clonotype was recorded a few times. V gene TRBV27 combines with J gene TRBJ2-6; no clear D gene. The CDR3 runs 14 residues. The ends were cut back, 5 bases at V and 0 bases at J, with 5 bases in the middle. Germline lookup yields CDR1 MNHEY and CDR2 SMNVEV (reference sequence). In DNA, the CDR3 is TGTGCCAGCAGTCTAGACTCTGGGGCCAACGTCCTGACTTTC. It is translated as CASSLDSGANVLTF.

This clonotype was seen at least ten times. This chain connects TRBV6-2 or TRBV6-3 to TRBJ1-1; D perhaps matches TRBD1 (6 bases). This CDR3 has 12 residues. Per germline, CDR1 MNHEY and CDR2 SVGEGT. Trimming removed 7 bases at V and 7 bases at J, with 13 bases between. This CDR3 is CASIANRVEAFF. CDR3 nucleotide sequence: TGTGCCAGCATAGCAAACAGGGTTGAAGCTTTCTTT.

This clonotype was counted between two and nine times. The chain combines TRBV6-6 with TRBJ2-6; D uncertain. The CDR3 is 15 amino acids. Trimming stripped 7 bases from V and 2 bases from J, with 12 bases between. Germline loops: CDR1 MNHNY, CDR2 SVGAGI (reference sequence). The DNA of the CDR3 is TGTGCCAGCAACGAGCAATTAGCTGGGGCCAACGTCCTGACTTTC. Its translation: CASNEQLAGANVLTF.

The chain uses TRBV2 and TRBJ2-1, with 7 positions matching TRBD2. Germline values: CDR1 SNHLY, CDR2 FYNNEI. The CDR3 is 16 residues long. The trim removed 6 bases at V and 1 base at J, leaving 9 bases unmatched. The CDR3 loop reads CASREPGRSSYNEQFF. As DNA, the CDR3 is TGTGCCAGCAGGGAACCCGGGAGGTCTTCCTACAATGAGCAGTTCTTC.

The chain combines TRBV2 with TRBJ2-7, with TRBD2 matching 11 bases. This CDR3 region has 15 residues. Looked up from germline, CDR1 is SNHLY and CDR2 is FYNNEI. V lost 6 bases, J lost 4 bases, and 8 bases stayed unmatched. The CDR3 here is CASSSRLAGWYEQYF. CDR3 sequence (DNA): TGTGCCAGCAGCTCCCGACTAGCGGGATGGTACGAGCAGTACTTC.

This clonotype was picked up a small number of times. The V call is TRBV6-5, the J call TRBJ1-1; 7 nucleotides align to TRBD1. The ends lost 4 bases at V and 1 base at J; junction bases unmatched: 15. Germline V gene data show CDR1 as MNHEY and CDR2 as SVGAGI. The CDR3 is 18 residues long. The CDR3 here is CASSLERQGIYANTEAFF. Here the CDR3 DNA reads TGTGCCAGCAGTTTGGAACGACAGGGTATTTATGCGAACACTGAAGCTTTCTTT.

Only a few counts were recorded for this clonotype. CDR3 protein: CAISTGTAMNTEAFF. CDR3 nucleotide sequence: TGTGCCATCAGCACCGGGACAGCTATGAACACTGAAGCTTTCTTT. The J gene is TRBJ1-1, the V gene TRBV10-3; the match to TRBD1 covers 7 bases. J was trimmed by 0 bases and V by 6 bases; bases with no gene match: 7. Germline CDR1 reads ENHRY; CDR2 reads SYGVKD. The length of the CDR3 is 15 residues.